This TCR beta chain comes out of a study of siplizumab effects on memory and regulatory T cells. Sequencing was performed with immunoSEQ multiplex PCR; in TCRdb, only in-frame clones are kept and a portion is missing. The sample has about 100,000 clones; 91% are singletons. Germline CDR1 is MNHNY and CDR2 is SVGAGI (reference sequence). With 6 bases clipped from V and 1 base from J, the junction kept 5 bases outside the gene matches. The CDR3 has 16 residues. This rearrangement joins TRBV6-6 to TRBJ2-2, with 10 bases that match TRBD1. Sequencing was carried out using CD4+ T cells sorted from blood. This receptor was identified in a human donor in good health. Some clones in this sample may be carry-over from other donors' samples. The CDR3 region is CASRRGQGGNTGELFF. Here the CDR3 DNA reads TGTGCCAGCAGACGAGGACAGGGGGGGAACACCGGGGAGCTGTTTTTT.